The 6 T cell receptor beta chains presented below share a single source sample, sequenced in a study of blood T cell repertoires in COVID-19. Produced via immunoSEQ multiplex PCR; TCRdb's table is partial and in-frame only. In the table there are about 210,000 clones, under 90% of which are singletons. Material for sequencing was PBMCs or T cells enriched from blood (not recorded which). The receptors come from a woman aged 45-65 years with acute COVID-19.

The chain uses TRBV28 and TRBJ2-5, with a tentative D call TRBD1 (7 bases). The CDR3 is 14 residues long. Deletions cut 5 bases from V and 5 bases from J, with 15 bases between. CDR1 is MDHEN, CDR2 SYDVKM, per germline. The CDR3 sequence: CASSGGGGMETQYF. The CDR3 bases are TGTGCCAGCAGTGGAGGAGGGGGCATGGAGACCCAGTACTTC.

The chain joins TRBV28 to TRBJ2-1; TRBD1 matches 8 bases. The trim removed 7 bases at V and 4 bases at J, leaving 9 bases unmatched. Germline values: CDR1 MDHEN, CDR2 SYDVKM. The CDR3 spans 15 residues. CDR3 coding DNA: TGTGCCAGCACCGCAGGGGGCGCGTATTACAATGAGCAGTTCTTC. It yields the protein CASTAGGAYYNEQFF.

V gene TRBV18 combines with J gene TRBJ2-7, with 8 bases lining up with TRBD1. This CDR3 has 15 amino acids. V lost 2 bases, J lost 3 bases, and 6 bases stayed unmatched. The germline CDR1 and CDR2 sequences are KGHSH and LQKENI. The CDR3 coding sequence is TGTGCCAGCTCACCATCGAACAGGGGGGTCTACGAGCAGTACTTC. This encodes CASSPSNRGVYEQYF.

This chain uses TRBV10-3 with TRBJ2-7, with D tentatively TRBD1 (5 bases). The CDR3 is 12 residues long. V shed 5 bases and J shed 2 bases, with 7 bases lying between them. In germline, CDR1 is ENHRY, CDR2 SYGVKD. The CDR3 spells CAISQQAYEQYF. For the CDR3, the DNA is TGTGCCATCAGTCAACAGGCCTACGAGCAGTACTTC.

The rearrangement links TRBV28 to TRBJ2-7; possibly TRBD1 for D (6 bases). The V and J ends lost 5 bases and 2 bases respectively, with 13 bases between them. CDR1 and CDR2 from the germline V gene are MDHEN and SYDVKM. This CDR3 comprises 14 residues. DNA for the CDR3: TGTGCCAGCAGTAAGGGGGTAATTCCCTACGAGCAGTACTTC. Its protein is CASSKGVIPYEQYF.

A few counts support this clone. The chain joins TRBV7-9 to TRBJ2-1; possibly TRBD2 for D (5 bases). V lost 4 bases to trimming and J lost 8 bases, with 21 bases between them. The CDR3 totals 16 residues. Germline lookup yields CDR1 SEHNR and CDR2 FQNEAQ (reference sequence). The CDR3: CASSSTRGHQVYEQFF. The CDR3 coding sequence is TGTGCCAGCAGCTCCACCCGGGGTCATCAGGTCTATGAGCAGTTCTTC.